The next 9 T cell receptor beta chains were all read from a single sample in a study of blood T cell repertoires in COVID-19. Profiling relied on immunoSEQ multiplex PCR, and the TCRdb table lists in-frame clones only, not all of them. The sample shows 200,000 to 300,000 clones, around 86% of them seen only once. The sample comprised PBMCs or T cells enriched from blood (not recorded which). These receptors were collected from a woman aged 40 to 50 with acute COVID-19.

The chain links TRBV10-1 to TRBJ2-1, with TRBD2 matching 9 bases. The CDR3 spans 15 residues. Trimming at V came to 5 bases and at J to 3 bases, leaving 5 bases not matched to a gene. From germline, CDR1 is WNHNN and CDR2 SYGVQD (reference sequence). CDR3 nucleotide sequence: TGCGCCAGCAGTTATAGCGGGAGTGGCTACAATGAGCAGTTCTTC. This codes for CASSYSGSGYNEQFF.

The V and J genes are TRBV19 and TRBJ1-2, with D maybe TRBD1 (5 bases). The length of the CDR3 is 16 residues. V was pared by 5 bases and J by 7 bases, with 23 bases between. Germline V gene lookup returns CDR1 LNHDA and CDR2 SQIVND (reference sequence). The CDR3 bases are TGTGCCAGTAGTCCCTGGGCATCCGGGACGGAGGGTGGCTACACCTTC. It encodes CASSPWASGTEGGYTF.

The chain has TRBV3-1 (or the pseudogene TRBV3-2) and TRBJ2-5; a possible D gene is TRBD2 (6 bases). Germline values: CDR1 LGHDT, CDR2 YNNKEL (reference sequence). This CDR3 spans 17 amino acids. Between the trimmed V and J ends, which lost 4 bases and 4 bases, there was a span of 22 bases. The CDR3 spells CASSPGDGSPPGETQYF. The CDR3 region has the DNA TGTGCCAGCAGCCCGGGGGACGGGTCACCACCGGGAGAGACCCAGTACTTC.

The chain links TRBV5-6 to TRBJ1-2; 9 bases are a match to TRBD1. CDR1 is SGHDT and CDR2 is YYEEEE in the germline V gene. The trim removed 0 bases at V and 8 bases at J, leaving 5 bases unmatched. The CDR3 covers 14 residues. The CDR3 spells CASSLATGGGGYTF. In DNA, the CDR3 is TGTGCCAGCAGCTTGGCGACAGGGGGTGGAGGCTACACCTTC.

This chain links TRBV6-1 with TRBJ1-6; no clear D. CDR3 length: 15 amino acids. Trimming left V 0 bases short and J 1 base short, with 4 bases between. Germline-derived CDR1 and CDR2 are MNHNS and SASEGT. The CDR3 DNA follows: TGTGCCAGCAGTGAAGCCAGGTCCTATAATTCACCCCTCCACTTT. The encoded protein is CASSEARSYNSPLHF.

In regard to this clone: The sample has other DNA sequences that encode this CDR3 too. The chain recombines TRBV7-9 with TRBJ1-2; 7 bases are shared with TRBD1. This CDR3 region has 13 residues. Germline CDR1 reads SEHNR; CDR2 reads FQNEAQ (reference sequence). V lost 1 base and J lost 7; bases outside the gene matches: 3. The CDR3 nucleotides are TGTGCCAGCAGCTTAGGACAGGGAAGTGGCTACACCTTC. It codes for CASSLGQGSGYTF.

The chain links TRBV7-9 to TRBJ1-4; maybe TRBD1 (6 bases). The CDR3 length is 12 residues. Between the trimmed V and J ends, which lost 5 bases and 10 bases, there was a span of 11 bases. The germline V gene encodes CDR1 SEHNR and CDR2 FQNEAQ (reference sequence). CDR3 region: CASSPSRGKLFF. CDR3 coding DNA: TGTGCCAGCAGCCCTTCCAGGGGAAAACTGTTTTTT.

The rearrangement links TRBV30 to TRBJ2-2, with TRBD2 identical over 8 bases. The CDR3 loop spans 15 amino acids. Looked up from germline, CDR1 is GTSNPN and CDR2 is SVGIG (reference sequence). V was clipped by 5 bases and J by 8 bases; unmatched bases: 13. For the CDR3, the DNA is TGTGCCTGGGGAGTTCCGGGAGGGACAAGGGGGGAGCTGTTTTTT. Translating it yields CAWGVPGGTRGELFF.

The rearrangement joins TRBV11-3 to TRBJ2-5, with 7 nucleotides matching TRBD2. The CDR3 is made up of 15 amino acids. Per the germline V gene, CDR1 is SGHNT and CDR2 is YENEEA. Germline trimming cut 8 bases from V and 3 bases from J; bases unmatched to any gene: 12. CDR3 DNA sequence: TGTGCCAGCGGATCCTCGGGCCTAGCGGAAGAGACCCAGTACTTC. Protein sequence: CASGSSGLAEETQYF.